This is a list of T cell receptor beta chains from one sample in a study of blood T cell repertoires in COVID-19. Method: immunoSEQ multiplex PCR; TCRdb's copy keeps in-frame clones and lacks some. In the table there are approximately 300,000 clones, roughly 86% of which are singletons. Sequenced input: peripheral blood. These receptors were collected from a woman aged 45-65 years with acute or convalescent COVID-19. The CDR3 runs from the conserved cysteine through the conserved F or W. A D gene is named only where the DNA matches it firmly.

V	D	J	CDR3
TRBV5-4	-	TRBJ1-2	CASSSGKSSNYGYTF
TRBV27	-	TRBJ2-7	CASRPTVIYEQYF
TRBV3-1/TRBV3-2	TRBD1	TRBJ1-1	CASSQGGQLKGAFF
TRBV15	-	TRBJ2-2	CATSRDKSNTGELFF
TRBV6-6	-	TRBJ1-3	CASSYSHSSGNTIYF
TRBV24-1	TRBD2	TRBJ2-7	CATSDLWGGNEQYF
TRBV7-3	TRBD2	TRBJ2-1	CASRQLAGNEQFF
TRBV7-2	-	TRBJ1-3	CASSLIREGNTIYF
TRBV19	TRBD1	TRBJ1-2	CASRLDRGDYGYTF
TRBV7-3	-	TRBJ2-3	CASSLNPAGRTDTQYF
TRBV7-8	-	TRBJ1-4	CASSLFRIVATNEKLFF
TRBV6-6	TRBD1	TRBJ1-1	CASRQGVYTEAFF
TRBV27	TRBD1	TRBJ2-1	CATGQGLVENEQFF
TRBV7-2	TRBD2	TRBJ2-5	CASSPRMTSGRGYQETQYF
TRBV30	-	TRBJ2-7	CAWRTAVYEQYF
TRBV11-2	TRBD1	TRBJ2-1	CASSRLGDRGDNEQFF
TRBV5-1	-	TRBJ2-5	CASSLERQIRETQYF
TRBV7-8	TRBD2	TRBJ2-1	CASRARLAGDEQFF
TRBV2	-	TRBJ2-1	CASSAFTDQFF
TRBV5-1	TRBD1	TRBJ1-6	CASSEDRGNNSPLHF
TRBV7-2	-	TRBJ1-4	CASSGTALNEKLFF
TRBV5-1	TRBD2	TRBJ2-5	CASSGRLAGGETQYF
TRBV29-1	-	TRBJ1-6	CSVSELQDSPLHF
TRBV27	-	TRBJ2-7	CASRSFEDSYEQYF
TRBV25-1	-	TRBJ1-3	CASSEYQGPSGNTIYF
TRBV7-9	TRBD1	TRBJ1-2	CASTNTGQGVFNYGYTF
TRBV4-3	-	TRBJ2-7	CASSQPSSLGRSGEQYF
TRBV4-2	TRBD2	TRBJ2-1	CASSQTMGLVNNEQFF